Presented here are 28 T cell receptor beta chains from one specimen sequenced in a study of cytomegalovirus exposure and HLA in healthy donors. The primer mix had 60 Vbeta and 13 Jbeta primers. Using immunoSEQ multiplex PCR, the repertoire was profiled, and TCRdb retains in-frame clones only, with some absent. The table records approximately 220,000 clones, less than 85% of them present only once. Sequencing was performed on PBMCs. Receptor source: a man aged 18 to 29 in good health and CMV-seronegative.

With respect to this clone: The same CDR3 is also encoded by other DNA sequences in this sample. This rearrangement joins TRBV2 to TRBJ2-1; D is perhaps TRBD2 (6 bases). CDR1 and CDR2 from the germline V gene are SNHLY and FYNNEI. V gave up 7 bases and J gave up 1 base, with 17 bases separating them. The CDR3 runs to 16 residues. The CDR3: CASNLVGRGSYNEQFF. The DNA for the CDR3 is TGTGCCAGCAATCTAGTCGGGAGAGGGTCCTACAATGAGCAGTTCTTC. The entire variable domain, with the rest obtained from reference TRBV2 and TRBJ2-1, is as follows: EPEVTQTPSHQVTQMGQEVILRCVPISNHLYFYWYRQILGQKVEFLVSFYNNEISEKSEIFDDQFSVERPDGSNFTLKIRSTKLEDSAMYFCASNLVGRGSYNEQFFGPGTRLTVL.

The table lists this clone with a few counts. The CDR3 sequence is CASSPRTGANYEQYF. CDR3 bases: TGTGCCAGCAGCCCGAGAACAGGGGCCAACTACGAGCAGTACTTC. The gene calls are TRBV5-4 and TRBJ2-7; TRBD1 agrees at 7 bases. There are 15 residues in the CDR3. Germline CDR1 is SGHNT and CDR2 is YYREEE (reference sequence). The ends lost 4 bases at V and 3 bases at J; junction bases unmatched: 10. The whole variable domain, remainder taken from reference TRBV5-4 and TRBJ2-7, is ETGVTQSPTHLIKTRGQQVTLRCSSQSGHNTVSWYQQALGQGPQFIFQYYREEENGRGNFPPRFSGLQFPNYSSELNVNALELDDSALYLCASSPRTGANYEQYFGPGTRLTVT.

The gene calls are TRBV4-1 and TRBJ1-1; possible D gene TRBD1, 6 bases. The CDR3 is 19 amino acids. The germline CDR1 and CDR2 sequences are MGHRA and YSYEKL. Deletions cut 4 bases from V and 1 base from J, with 25 bases between. The CDR3 DNA sequence: TGCGCCAGCAGCCTTCGAATCAGGGGTCAGGACCTTCCGAACACTGAAGCTTTCTTT. It codes for CASSLRIRGQDLPNTEAFF.

The V gene is TRBV28, the J gene TRBJ2-3, with D possibly TRBD2 on 7 matching bases. The CDR3 runs 15 residues. Trimming cost V 5 bases and J 5 bases, with 17 bases left between them. CDR1 MDHEN and CDR2 SYDVKM come from the germline V gene. The CDR3 is CASSPPGGRRDTQYF. In nucleotides, the CDR3 is TGTGCCAGCAGTCCCCCCGGGGGGCGAAGAGATACGCAGTATTTT.

A single count supports this clone. This chain uses TRBV7-8 with TRBJ2-5; TRBD2 might be the D (6 bases). Looked up from germline, CDR1 is SGHVS and CDR2 is FQNEAQ. The CDR3 contains 16 residues. Between the trimmed V and J ends, which lost 2 bases and 11 bases, there was a span of 24 bases. CDR3 residues: CASSLYYQRDSREQYF. DNA of the CDR3: TGTGCCAGCAGCTTATATTACCAACGGGACTCGAGGGAGCAGTACTTC. The complete variable domain, with remaining parts taken from reference TRBV7-8 and TRBJ2-5, reads GAGVSQSPRYKVAKRGQDVALRCDPISGHVSLFWYQQALGQGPEFLTYFQNEAQLDKSGLPSDRFFAERPEGSVSTLKIQRTQQEDSAVYLCASSLYYQRDSREQYFGPGTRLLVL.

This chain uses TRBV7-9 with TRBJ2-7; TRBD1 matches at 9 bases. CDR1 and CDR2 (germline): SEHNR, FQNEAQ (reference sequence). The V segment lost 4 bases and the J segment 0 bases; nucleotides outside the gene matches: 7. The CDR3 length is 16 residues. This CDR3 is CASSSTGTGTSYEQYF. CDR3 DNA: TGTGCCAGCAGCTCCACCGGGACAGGGACCTCCTACGAGCAGTACTTC.

In this sample, this clone turned up once. At one boundary the junction diverges from the germline segment, which might be a read error. This sample includes further DNA sequences coding for the same CDR3. In nucleotides, the CDR3 is TGCGCCAGCAGCACTACCTACGAGCAGTACTTC. Translating gives CASSTTYEQYF. The chain carries TRBV7-8 and TRBJ2-7; unclear D gene. Per germline, CDR1 SGHVS and CDR2 FQNEAQ. The CDR3 runs 11 residues.

The chain employs TRBV6-1 and TRBJ2-3; possibly TRBD1 for D (5 bases). The germline gives CDR1 MNHNS, CDR2 SASEGT. This CDR3 has 13 residues. V was pared by 3 bases and J by 5 bases, with 9 bases between. The CDR3 reads CASSDRVGDTQYF. The CDR3 DNA is TGTGCCAGCAGTGACAGGGTCGGAGATACGCAGTATTTT.

This rearrangement joins TRBV27 to TRBJ1-2, with 7 bases fitting TRBD1. Looked up from germline, CDR1 is MNHEY and CDR2 is SMNVEV (reference sequence). The V gene end was trimmed by 6 bases and the J gene end by 4 bases; junction bases not matched to a gene: 5. This CDR3 comprises 13 residues. DNA for the CDR3: TGTGCCAGCAGGGGGACAGCGCCCTATGGCTACACCTTC. It yields the protein CASRGTAPYGYTF.

V gene TRBV15 combines with J gene TRBJ2-7, with 7 positions matching TRBD2. The CDR3 runs to 17 residues. The ends lost 0 bases at V and 5 bases at J; junction bases unmatched: 13. Germline V gives CDR1 LNHNV, CDR2 YYDKDF (reference sequence). For the CDR3, the DNA is TGTGCCACCAGCAGAGATCGTGGGGACGGGAGGCGGAACGAGCAGTACTTC. Translation: CATSRDRGDGRRNEQYF.

A few counts support this clone. J is TRBJ2-3 and V is TRBV19, with TRBD2 identical over 13 bases. CDR1 and CDR2 (germline): LNHDA, SQIVND (reference sequence). This CDR3 spans 12 amino acids. Losses at the gene ends were 7 bases for V and 14 bases for J; bases not matched to a gene: 6. The CDR3 region is CASKATSGRWYF. The CDR3 nucleotides are TGTGCCAGTAAAGCGACTAGCGGGAGGTGGTATTTT.

The genes are TRBV6-1 and TRBJ2-3; D is perhaps TRBD2 (5 bases). The CDR3 totals 14 residues. Germline CDR1 and CDR2: MNHNS and SASEGT. The germline V and J ends were trimmed by 7 bases and 6 bases, with 17 bases remaining between them. CDR3 sequence: CASTGPTGGDTQYF. The DNA of the CDR3 is TGTGCCAGCACCGGACCCACTGGCGGGGATACGCAGTATTTT.

The J gene is TRBJ2-7, the V gene TRBV7-3; 8 bases agree with TRBD1. Trimming at V came to 2 bases and at J to 2 bases, leaving 5 bases not matched to a gene. Per germline, CDR1 SGHTA and CDR2 FQGTGA. This CDR3 contains 15 residues. In DNA form, the CDR3 reads TGTGCCAGCAGCTTAGGCGGGACAGGTCCCTACGAGCAGTACTTC. It codes for CASSLGGTGPYEQYF.

The CDR3 loop reads CATGTGHPDTQYF. As DNA, the CDR3 is TGCGCCACCGGGACAGGGCATCCAGATACGCAGTATTTT. The gene calls are TRBV5-1 and TRBJ2-3, with 9 bases aligning to TRBD1. Germline CDR1 SGHRS, CDR2 YFSETQ. The CDR3 is 13 residues long. Trimming at V came to 9 bases and at J to 4 bases, leaving 6 bases not matched to a gene.

This chain links TRBV5-4 with TRBJ2-3, with 8 bases identical to TRBD2. V was pared by 4 bases and J by 1 base, with 5 bases of the junction left unmatched. This CDR3 has 15 residues. Germline lookup yields CDR1 SGHNT and CDR2 YYREEE (reference sequence). The CDR3 spells CASSDGGAGTDTQYF. CDR3 bases: TGTGCCAGCAGCGACGGGGGGGCCGGCACAGATACGCAGTATTTT.

The chain recombines TRBV19 with TRBJ2-7; TRBD2 matches 10 bases. The CDR3 sequence is 15 residues long. The germline V gene has CDR1 LNHDA and CDR2 SQIVND (reference sequence). J was trimmed by 4 bases and V by 1 base; bases with no gene match: 4. The CDR3 loop is CASSIASGSGYEQYF. CDR3 DNA: TGTGCCAGTAGTATAGCTAGCGGGAGTGGGTACGAGCAGTACTTC.

Turning to this clone: Sequence at one end of the junction differs from germline and may be a read error. The genes are TRBV7-7 and TRBJ2-2; a weak D match, TRBD1 (6 bases). The CDR3 has 18 residues. CDR1 SSHAT and CDR2 FNYEAQ come from the germline V gene (reference sequence). The CDR3 protein is CASSLRTVSHANTGELFF. DNA for the CDR3: TGTGCTAGCAGCCTACGGACAGTTTCCCACGCGAACACCGGGGAGCTGTTTTTT.

The V and J genes are TRBV6-1 and TRBJ1-2, with a weak D call TRBD1 (6 bases). Germline lookup yields CDR1 MNHNS and CDR2 SASEGT. V dropped 5 bases and J dropped 2 bases, with 9 bases sitting between them. CDR3 length: 13 residues. The CDR3 bases are TGTGCCAGCAGTTCCCAGGGGAACTATGGCTACACCTTC. This gives the protein CASSSQGNYGYTF.

The rearrangement joins TRBV19 to TRBJ1-5; TRBD1 matches 9 bases. V shed 10 bases and J 2 bases; nucleotides not matched to a gene: 12. Germline assignment: CDR1 LNHDA and CDR2 SQIVND (reference sequence). The CDR3 totals 16 residues. The CDR3 region is CATTDRGWYGNQPQHF. As DNA, the CDR3 is TGTGCCACCACGGACAGGGGCTGGTATGGCAATCAGCCCCAGCATTTT.

The chain is built from TRBV5-1 and TRBJ2-3; possibly TRBD1 for D (6 bases). This CDR3 spans 13 amino acids. Deletions cut 4 bases from V and 5 bases from J, with 11 bases between. CDR1 is SGHRS, CDR2 YFSETQ, per germline. The CDR3 DNA reads TGCGCCAGCAGCCACTACAGGGAAGATACGCAGTATTTT. It codes for CASSHYREDTQYF.

This sequence joins TRBV15 and TRBJ1-2; TRBD1 might be the D (5 bases). V gave up 5 bases and J gave up 7 bases, with 8 bases separating them. CDR1 is LNHNV and CDR2 is YYDKDF in the germline V gene (reference sequence). This CDR3 contains 11 residues. The CDR3 here is CATSSGLGYTF. CDR3 nucleotide sequence: TGTGCCACCAGCTCAGGGCTTGGCTACACCTTC.

The rearrangement joins TRBV15 to TRBJ2-1; TRBD2 aligns across 10 bases. CDR3 length equals 13 residues. The trim removed 8 bases at V and 6 bases at J, leaving 4 bases unmatched. From germline, CDR1 is LNHNV and CDR2 YYDKDF (reference sequence). The CDR3 protein is CATGLAAGNEQFF. In DNA form, the CDR3 reads TGTGCCACCGGACTAGCGGCCGGCAATGAGCAGTTCTTC. The whole variable domain, filled in from reference TRBV15 and TRBJ2-1, reads DAMVIQNPRYQVTQFGKPVTLSCSQTLNHNVMYWYQQKSSQAPKLLFHYYDKDFNNEADTPDNFQSRRPNTSFCFLDIRSPGLGDTAMYLCATGLAAGNEQFFGPGTRLTVL.

The sample holds one count of this clone. The gene calls are TRBV18 and TRBJ1-3; 9 positions match TRBD1. Trimming at V came to 5 bases and at J to 4 bases, leaving 6 bases not matched to a gene. Germline assignment: CDR1 KGHSH and CDR2 LQKENI. This CDR3 spans 15 amino acids. CDR3 loop: CASSFGQGKGNTIYF. Written as DNA, the CDR3 is TGTGCCAGCTCATTCGGACAGGGGAAGGGAAACACCATATATTTT.

This clone was observed a handful of times. This rearrangement joins TRBV28 to TRBJ1-5; unclear D gene. The germline V gene has CDR1 MDHEN and CDR2 SYDVKM. Between the trimmed V and J ends, which lost 6 bases and 8 bases, there was a span of 11 bases. There are 12 residues in the CDR3. The CDR3 here is CASSQVRKPQHF. CDR3 nucleotide sequence: TGTGCCAGCAGCCAGGTCCGGAAGCCCCAGCATTTT.

V gene TRBV2 combines with J gene TRBJ2-3, with 7 bases matching TRBD2. The CDR3 runs 13 residues. Germline V gene data show CDR1 as SNHLY and CDR2 as FYNNEI. The V and J ends lost 6 bases and 6 bases, in that order; junction bases with no gene match: 6. CDR3 coding DNA: TGTGCCAGCAGGAGATTACTAGCGGATACGCAGTATTTT. Protein sequence: CASRRLLADTQYF. The full variable domain, its missing parts supplied by reference TRBV2 and TRBJ2-3, is EPEVTQTPSHQVTQMGQEVILRCVPISNHLYFYWYRQILGQKVEFLVSFYNNEISEKSEIFDDQFSVERPDGSNFTLKIRSTKLEDSAMYFCASRRLLADTQYFGPGTRLTVL.

This chain joins TRBV6-6 and TRBJ1-5, with 8 nucleotides matching TRBD1. This CDR3 has 15 amino acids. With V trimmed by 1 base and J by 5 bases, 4 bases remained unmatched. Germline V gene lookup returns CDR1 MNHNY and CDR2 SVGAGI (reference sequence). The CDR3 here is CASSYFQGAYQPQHF. The CDR3 region has the DNA TGTGCCAGCAGTTACTTCCAGGGGGCCTATCAGCCCCAGCATTTT.

This clone was observed once. The V and J genes are TRBV28 and TRBJ1-1, with TRBD1 as a possible D gene (5 bases). Trimming took off 8 bases at V and 1 base at J, with 14 bases between the two ends. Germline-derived CDR1 and CDR2 are MDHEN and SYDVKM. This CDR3 region has 14 residues. CDR3 region: CASFPTARNTEAFF. CDR3 bases: TGTGCCAGCTTTCCGACAGCAAGGAACACTGAAGCTTTCTTT.

The chain has TRBV1 and TRBJ2-5; the table gives TRBD1 as D, unverified against the DNA. The last part of the DNA fits TRBJ2-7 better; the J call may be wrong. TRBV1 is a documented pseudogene. The CDR3 spans 14 residues. CDR3 region: CTSSQTGHNYEQYF. Written as DNA, the CDR3 is TGCACCAGCAGCCAGACGGGACATAACTACGAGCAGTACTTC.